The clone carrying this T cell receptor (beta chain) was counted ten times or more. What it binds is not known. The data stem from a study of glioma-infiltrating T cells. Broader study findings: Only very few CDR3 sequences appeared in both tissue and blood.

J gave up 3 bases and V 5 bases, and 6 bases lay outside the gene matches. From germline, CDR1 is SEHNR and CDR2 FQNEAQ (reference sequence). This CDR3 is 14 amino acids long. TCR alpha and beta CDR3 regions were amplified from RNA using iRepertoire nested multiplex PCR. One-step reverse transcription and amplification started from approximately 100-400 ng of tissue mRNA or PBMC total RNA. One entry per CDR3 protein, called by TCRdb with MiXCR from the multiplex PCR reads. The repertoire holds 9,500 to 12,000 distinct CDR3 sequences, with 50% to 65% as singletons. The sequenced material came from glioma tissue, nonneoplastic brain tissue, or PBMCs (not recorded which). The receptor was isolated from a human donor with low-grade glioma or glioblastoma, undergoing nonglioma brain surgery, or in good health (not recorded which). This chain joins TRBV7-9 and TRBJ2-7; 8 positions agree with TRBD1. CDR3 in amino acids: CASSPKTGVYEQYF. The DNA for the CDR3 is TGTGCCAGCAGCCCCAAGACAGGGGTCTACGAGCAGTACTTC.